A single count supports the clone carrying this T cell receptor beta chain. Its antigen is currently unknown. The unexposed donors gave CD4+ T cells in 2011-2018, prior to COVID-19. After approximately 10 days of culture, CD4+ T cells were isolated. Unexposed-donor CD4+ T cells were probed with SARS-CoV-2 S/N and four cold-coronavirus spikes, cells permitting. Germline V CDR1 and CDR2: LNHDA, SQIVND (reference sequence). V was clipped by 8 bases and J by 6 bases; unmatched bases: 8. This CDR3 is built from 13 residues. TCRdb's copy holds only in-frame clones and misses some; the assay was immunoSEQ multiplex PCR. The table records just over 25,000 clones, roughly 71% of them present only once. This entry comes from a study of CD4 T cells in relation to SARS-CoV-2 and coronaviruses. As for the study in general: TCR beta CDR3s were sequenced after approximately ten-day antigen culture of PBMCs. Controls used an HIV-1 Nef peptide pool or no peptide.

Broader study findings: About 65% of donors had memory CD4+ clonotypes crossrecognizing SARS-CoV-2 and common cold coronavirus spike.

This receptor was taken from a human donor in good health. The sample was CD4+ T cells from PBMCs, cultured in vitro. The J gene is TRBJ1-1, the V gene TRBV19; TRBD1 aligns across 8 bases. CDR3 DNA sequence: TGTGCCAGTTCCAGGACAGGGCTGGCTGAAGCTTTCTTT. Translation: CASSRTGLAEAFF.